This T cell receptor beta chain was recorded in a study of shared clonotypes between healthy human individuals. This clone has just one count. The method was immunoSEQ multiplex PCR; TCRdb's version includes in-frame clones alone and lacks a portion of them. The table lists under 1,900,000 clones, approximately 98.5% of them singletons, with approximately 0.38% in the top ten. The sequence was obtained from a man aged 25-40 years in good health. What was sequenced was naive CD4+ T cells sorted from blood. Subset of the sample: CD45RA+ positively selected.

The CDR3 DNA reads as TGTGCCAGCAGTCGCTTTACGGGAGAAATGTCCTACGAGCAGTACTTC. Amino acids: CASSRFTGEMSYEQYF. The genes are TRBV7-2 and TRBJ2-7, with D possibly being TRBD2 (6 bases). V was pared by 6 bases and J by 1 base, with 19 bases between. Germline-derived CDR1 and CDR2 are SGHTA and FQGNSA. The CDR3 has 16 residues. Supplemented by reference TRBV7-2 and TRBJ2-7, the full variable domain reads GAGVSQSPSNKVTEKGKDVELRCDPISGHTALYWYRQSLGQGLEFLIYFQGNSAPDKSGLPSDRFSAERTGGSVSTLTIQRTQQEDSAVYLCASSRFTGEMSYEQYFGPGTRLTVT.